This T cell receptor (beta chain) was observed in a study of blood T cell repertoires in COVID-19. About the study: Whether acute or convalescent, the COVID-19 samples came from the United States, Italy and Spain. Nucleic acid was either cDNA or gDNA, and it came from T cells, B-cell-depleted T cells, or PBMCs.

Germline V gene sequence: CDR1 MGHRA, CDR2 YSYEKL. There are 15 residues in the CDR3. J lost 5 bases, V lost 1 base, and 2 bases had no gene match. In the original analysis: It was from reference gene primer amplification that nucleated cell counts were estimated. Only in-frame clones appear in the TCRdb table, and some are missing; sequencing was by immunoSEQ multiplex PCR. The V and J calls and clone size were taken over from that table, and D and trimming were inferred from the DNA. The sample shows over 95,000 clones, around 89% of them seen only once. The J gene is TRBJ1-5, the V gene TRBV4-1; 10 positions agree with TRBD1. The TCR was taken from a human donor with acute or convalescent COVID-19. The donor label of this sample is uncertain. The sequenced sample was peripheral blood. CDR3 sequence (DNA): TGCGCCAGCAGCCAAGGACAGGGGGCGCATCAGCCCCAGCATTTT. Translated: CASSQGQGAHQPQHF.